The clone carrying this TCR beta chain was picked up one time. Its antigen is unknown. This sample includes further DNA sequences coding for the same CDR3. The entry originates in a study of T cell responses to AZD1222 COVID-19 vaccine. Study-wide results and limits: Spike was spanned by vaccine-associated CD4 TCRs, which were dominant at 160-218 and 743-854. The sample set comprised mostly white British donors with more females, and clonal diversity was possibly underestimated.

Germline CDR1 is SGHNT and CDR2 is YYREEE (reference sequence). The CDR3 covers 12 residues. V lost 4 bases to trimming and J lost 0 bases, with 5 bases between them. Repertoires were generated with immunoSEQ multiplex PCR, while TCRdb's copy carries only in-frame clones and drops some. The sample includes some 120,000 clones, 88% of them seen just once. The genes are TRBV5-4 and TRBJ2-7, with D uncertain. The receptor comes from an adult in good health. The sequenced sample was peripheral blood, obtained on day 0 of MenACWY control vaccination. CDR3 in DNA: TGTGCCAGCAGCCTGAGCTCCTACGAGCAGTACTTC. Protein: CASSLSSYEQYF.